These 13 T cell receptor beta chains came from one sample sequenced in a study of T cell clonotyping in hematopoietic cell transplantation. The time point: recipient sample about 28 days before transplant, after cytoreduction. Some clones are missing from TCRdb's copy, which holds only in-frame ones; the method was immunoSEQ multiplex PCR. The profile shows roughly 50,000 clones, under 90% of them singletons. The input for sequencing was peripheral blood mononuclear cells, taken before stem cell transplant. These receptor sequences come from a man aged 55 to 69 with biphenotypic leukemia. Some clones in this sample may be carry-over from other donors' samples.

This rearrangement joins TRBV7-9 to TRBJ2-2, with TRBD2 as a possible D gene (5 bases). Trimming removed 5 bases at V and 4 bases at J, with 17 bases between. Germline V gene sequence: CDR1 SEHNR, CDR2 FQNEAQ (reference sequence). The CDR3 runs to 16 residues. The CDR3 here is CASSPAFEAGTGELFF. DNA of the CDR3: TGTGCCAGCAGCCCAGCCTTTGAGGCGGGCACCGGGGAGCTGTTTTTT. The full variable domain, rest sourced from reference TRBV7-9 and TRBJ2-2, is DTGVSQNPRHKITKRGQNVTFRCDPISEHNRLYWYRQTLGQGPEFLTYFQNEAQLEKSRLLSDRFSAERPKGSFSTLEIQRTEQGDSAMYLCASSPAFEAGTGELFFGEGSRLTVL.

The chain has TRBV20-1 and TRBJ1-1; D uncertain. The CDR3 has 11 residues. CDR1 is DFQATT and CDR2 is SNEGSKA in the germline V gene (reference sequence). V dropped 4 bases and J dropped 8 bases, with 11 bases sitting between them. CDR3: CSATKEIEAFF. In nucleotides, the CDR3 is TGCAGTGCTACCAAGGAAATCGAAGCTTTCTTT.

The chain couples TRBV14 to TRBJ1-1; perhaps TRBD1 as D (5 bases). The CDR3 loop spans 15 amino acids. Deletions cut 4 bases from V and 0 bases from J, with 12 bases between. Germline V gene data show CDR1 as SGHDN and CDR2 as FVKESK. The CDR3, as DNA: TGTGCCAGCAGCCCAATCGGGACGGTGAACACTGAAGCTTTCTTT. Translated: CASSPIGTVNTEAFF.

The chain is built from TRBV30 and TRBJ2-3; TRBD2 matches at 12 bases. The CDR3 is 17 residues long. Trimming took 0 bases from V and 3 from J; bases not matched to a gene: 7. Per the germline V gene, CDR1 is GTSNPN and CDR2 is SVGIG (reference sequence). The CDR3 loop reads CAWSVFWTSGMTDTQYF. Here the CDR3 DNA reads TGTGCCTGGAGTGTTTTTTGGACTAGCGGGATGACAGATACGCAGTATTTT. Drawing the rest from reference TRBV30 and TRBJ2-3, the complete variable domain is SQTIHQWPATLVQPVGSPLSLECTVEGTSNPNLYWYRQAAGRGLQLLFYSVGIGQISSEVPQNLSASRPQDRQFILSSKKLLLSDSGFYLCAWSVFWTSGMTDTQYFGPGTRLTVL.

The V call is TRBV5-1, the J call TRBJ2-3; D uncertain. Trimming removed 1 base at V and 2 bases at J, with 8 bases between. There are 14 residues in the CDR3. Germline V gene data show CDR1 as SGHRS and CDR2 as YFSETQ. For the CDR3, the DNA is TGCGCCAGCAGCTTGACTGGGATCACAGATACGCAGTATTTT. Protein sequence: CASSLTGITDTQYF.

A single count supports this clone. The chain couples TRBV11-3 to TRBJ2-3; D remains ambiguous. The V gene lost 1 base and the J gene lost 5 bases, with 7 bases spanning the gap. Germline V lookup: CDR1 SGHNT, CDR2 YENEEA. The CDR3 is 13 residues long. CDR3 nucleotides: TGTGCCAGCAGCTTAGGACGGGTAGATACGCAGTATTTT. Its protein is CASSLGRVDTQYF. The entire variable domain, with the rest obtained from reference TRBV11-3 and TRBJ2-3, is as follows: EAGVVQSPRYKIIEKKQPVAFWCNPISGHNTLYWYLQNLGQGPELLIRYENEEAVDDSQLPKDRFSAERLKGVDSTLKIQPAELGDSAVYLCASSLGRVDTQYFGPGTRLTVL.

This chain connects TRBV10-3 to TRBJ2-7; perhaps TRBD1 as D (6 bases). This CDR3 has 14 amino acids. The germline V gene encodes CDR1 ENHRY and CDR2 SYGVKD. V was pared by 10 bases and J by 0 bases, with 16 bases between. The CDR3 region has the DNA TGTGCCAGCAAGAGGACAGCGAGCTCCTACGAGCAGTACTTC. It translates to CASKRTASSYEQYF.

As DNA, the CDR3 is TGTGCCAGCAGTGAAGGGGCTCGGAGGGGCGAGCAGTACTTC. Encoded protein: CASSEGARRGEQYF. The chain uses TRBV6-1 and TRBJ2-7, with D tentatively TRBD2 (6 bases). The CDR3 loop spans 14 amino acids. V was trimmed by 1 base and J by 6 bases, leaving 13 bases between them. Germline V CDR1 and CDR2: MNHNS, SASEGT.

The gene calls are TRBV10-3 and TRBJ1-3; D remains unclear. CDR1 is ENHRY, CDR2 SYGVKD, per germline. This CDR3 spans 12 amino acids. Trimming took off 7 bases at V and 1 base at J, with 5 bases between the two ends. The chain's CDR3 is CAIKESGNTIYF. CDR3 bases: TGTGCCATCAAGGAATCTGGAAACACCATATATTTT.

This clone has more than one count but fewer than ten. The rearrangement links TRBV4-2 to TRBJ2-7; 7 bases agree with TRBD2. Germline assignment: CDR1 LGHNA and CDR2 YNFKEQ. Trimming at V came to 4 bases and at J to 3 bases, leaving 12 bases not matched to a gene. The CDR3 loop spans 16 amino acids. CDR3 region: CASSPTSSGSNYEQYF. The DNA for the CDR3 is TGTGCCAGCAGCCCAACATCTAGCGGTTCGAACTACGAGCAGTACTTC.

The chain has TRBV2 and TRBJ1-2; D perhaps matches TRBD1 (6 bases). The CDR3 has 14 amino acids. Germline values: CDR1 SNHLY, CDR2 FYNNEI. The ends were cut back, 3 bases at V and 4 bases at J, with 12 bases in the middle. The CDR3 loop reads CASSDHGGVYGYTF. In DNA, the CDR3 is TGTGCCAGCAGTGATCATGGGGGCGTCTATGGCTACACCTTC.

The chain is built from TRBV19 and TRBJ1-2; 9 positions match TRBD1. The germline V gene has CDR1 LNHDA and CDR2 SQIVND (reference sequence). V lost 4 bases and J lost 2; bases outside the gene matches: 5. The CDR3 contains 15 residues. CDR3 nucleotides: TGTGCCAGTAGTACCCGCGGACAGGGGAACTATGGCTACACCTTC. This translates into CASSTRGQGNYGYTF.

The rearrangement joins TRBV7-8 to TRBJ2-7; TRBD2 might be the D (5 bases). V gave up 0 bases and J gave up 3 bases, with 9 bases separating them. Germline CDR1 and CDR2: SGHVS and FQNEAQ. The CDR3 loop spans 14 amino acids. The CDR3 reads CASSLALSGYEQYF. In DNA, the CDR3 is TGTGCCAGCAGCTTAGCGCTCAGCGGCTACGAGCAGTACTTC.